The entry that follows covers one T cell receptor (beta chain) sequence. CDR1 and CDR2 (germline): SGHVS, FNYEAQ. The length of the CDR3 is 15 residues. V dropped 7 bases and J dropped 3; count of bases not matched to a gene: 7. Generated by immunoSEQ multiplex PCR, the TCRdb table keeps only in-frame clones and is missing some. The sample has about 160,000 clones, approximately 83% seen once; the top ten hold less than 3.5%. This sample is part of a study of blood T cell repertoires in COVID-19. The wider study: The cDNA or gDNA used as material had been derived from T cells, B-cell-depleted T cells, or PBMCs.

This receptor was taken from a woman aged 55-70 years with acute or convalescent COVID-19. Specimen: peripheral blood. This rearrangement joins TRBV7-6 to TRBJ2-2, with 8 bases that match TRBD1. CDR3 nucleotide sequence: TGTGCCAGCACCAGACAGGGGCCCTACACCGGGGAGCTGTTTTTT. Translated, it gives CASTRQGPYTGELFF.